Only one count was recorded for the clone carrying this T cell receptor (beta chain). Its antigen is undetermined. The primer mix had 60 Vbeta and 13 Jbeta primers. Clones were read by immunoSEQ multiplex PCR, and TCRdb kept only the in-frame ones, dropping some. The sample carries roughly 100,000 clones, about 80% recorded once. This sample is part of a study of cytomegalovirus exposure and HLA in healthy donors. The germline V and J ends were trimmed by 4 bases and 5 bases, with 11 bases remaining between them. The CDR3 totals 13 residues. Germline V gene sequence: CDR1 LNHNV, CDR2 YYDKDF (reference sequence). Overall study findings and caveats: A later analysis linked around 15,000 TCR beta sequences to HLA alleles at 0.05 false discovery rate.

The sample taken for sequencing was PBMCs. V and J are TRBV15 and TRBJ2-5, with D tentatively TRBD1 (6 bases). The receptor comes from a young man in good health and CMV-seronegative. The CDR3 sequence: CATSKETGETQYF. CDR3 nucleotide sequence: TGTGCCACCAGCAAAGAAACAGGGGAGACCCAGTACTTC. The variable domain in full, with the rest retrieved from reference TRBV15 and TRBJ2-5, is DAMVIQNPRYQVTQFGKPVTLSCSQTLNHNVMYWYQQKSSQAPKLLFHYYDKDFNNEADTPDNFQSRRPNTSFCFLDIRSPGLGDTAMYLCATSKETGETQYFGPGTRLLVL.